This T cell receptor beta chain originates from a study of post-analysis software for immune sequencing data. Overall study context: The disease courses covered relapsing-remitting, secondary progressive and progressive-relapsing multiple sclerosis. Notes on the study in general: Normalized Chao1 diversity in multiple sclerosis patients fell significantly below that of controls. By F measure, samples from a shared preparation batch strongly co-clustered.

Unique molecular identifiers tagged the TCR beta cDNA libraries. TCRdb fed the PCR reads into MiXCR, producing one record per CDR3 protein. The table includes 600,000 to 700,000 distinct CDR3 sequences, about 60% detected once. Note on this clonotype: Its antigen is undetermined.

Input material: blood. The origin of this receptor is a girl aged 2 to 10 with multiple sclerosis.

The DNA for the CDR3 is TGTGCCAGCAGCTTATCGGGGGGGCAGGGAGGTCAGCCCCAGCATTTT. Residues: CASSLSGGQGGQPQHF. The V gene is TRBV7-6, the J gene TRBJ1-5; possible D gene TRBD1, 6 bases. Trimming removed 2 bases at V and 6 bases at J, with 17 bases between. CDR3 size: 16 residues. Germline V gene sequence: CDR1 SGHVS, CDR2 FNYEAQ.